The clone carrying this T cell receptor (beta chain) has at least ten counts. What it binds is not known. Building of the TCR beta libraries involved iRepertoire HTBI primers and Arm-PCR of CDR3 regions. A single record per CDR3 protein comes from TCRdb applying MiXCR to the multiplex PCR reads. The sample records over 350,000 distinct CDR3 sequences, around 21% being singletons. Sample time point: persistent/refractory GD, antithyroid drugs over 5 years with positive TRAb. The TCR library was made from RNA extracted from PBMCs. Trimming removed 5 bases from V and 10 bases from J, with 18 bases in between. The CDR3 contains 15 residues. Germline V gene data show CDR1 as MNHEY and CDR2 as SMNVEV (reference sequence). This sample was included in a study of regulatory T cells in long-lasting Graves disease. Study-wide background: Patients met the persistent Graves' disease definition after over 5 years of antithyroid drugs with positive TSH receptor antibodies. Study-level findings and limits: Accuracy could have been hurt by small sample size. Persistent disease favored TRBV28, TRBJ1-2 and TRBJ2-5.

The origin of this receptor is a female donor with Graves disease. This chain joins TRBV27 and TRBJ1-6; TRBD1 might be the D (6 bases). The starting material was peripheral blood mononuclear cells (PBMCs), obtained when the disease was refractory, from a patient treated with antithyroid drugs. The CDR3 DNA is TGTGCCAGCAGTGAGGGACACCTCTTTGGGTCACCCCTCCACTTT. Translated: CASSEGHLFGSPLHF.